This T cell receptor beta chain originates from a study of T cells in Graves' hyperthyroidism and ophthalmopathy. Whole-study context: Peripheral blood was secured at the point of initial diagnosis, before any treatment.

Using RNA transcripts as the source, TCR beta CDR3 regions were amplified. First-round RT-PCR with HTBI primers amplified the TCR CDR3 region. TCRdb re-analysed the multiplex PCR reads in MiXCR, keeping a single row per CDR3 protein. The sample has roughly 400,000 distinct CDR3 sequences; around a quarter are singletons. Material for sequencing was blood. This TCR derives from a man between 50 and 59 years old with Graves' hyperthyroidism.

For the CDR3, the DNA is TGTGCCAGCAGCCTAGGGGTAGATCTCTTGGATACGCAGTATTTT. Its translation: CASSLGVDLLDTQYF. The V call is TRBV7-2, the J call TRBJ2-3; a possible D gene is TRBD1 (5 bases). The length of the CDR3 is 15 residues. Germline V gene data show CDR1 as SGHTA and CDR2 as FQGNSA. The germline V and J ends were trimmed by 5 bases and 6 bases, with 18 bases remaining between them.